The 13 T cell receptor beta chains below all came from one sample that was sequenced in a study of CD8 T cells in ankylosing spondylitis. From the 5' RACE reads, TCRdb called clonotypes with MiXCR, one entry per CDR3 protein. In the table there are about 250,000 distinct CDR3 sequences, roughly a third of which are singletons. What was sequenced was blood, either unsorted or a sorted T cell fraction (not recorded which). The receptors stem from a male donor with ankylosing spondylitis or in good health (not recorded which).

The chain combines TRBV15 with TRBJ1-2; D might be TRBD1 (6 bases). The germline CDR1 and CDR2 sequences are LNHNV and YYDKDF (reference sequence). The ends were cut back, 1 base at V and 5 bases at J, with 11 bases in the middle. This CDR3 is 14 amino acids long. The CDR3 nucleotides read TGTGCCACCAGCAGAGCGACAGGTTTTTATGGCTACACCTTC. Residues: CATSRATGFYGYTF.

V and J are TRBV20-1 and TRBJ2-1; D may be TRBD1 (5 bases). This CDR3 is 14 amino acids long. Germline values: CDR1 DFQATT, CDR2 SNEGSKA (reference sequence). V lost 7 bases and J lost 0, with 13 bases in between. The chain's CDR3 is CSGKGESSYNEQFF. Here the CDR3 DNA reads TGCAGTGGTAAAGGGGAAAGCTCCTACAATGAGCAGTTCTTC.

This chain uses TRBV9 with TRBJ2-7; 7 positions agree with TRBD2. The CDR3 has 16 amino acids. Losses at the gene ends were 4 bases for V and 4 bases for J; bases not matched to a gene: 14. In germline, CDR1 is SGDLS, CDR2 YYNGEE. The DNA for the CDR3 is TGTGCCAGCAGCCCAGGACTAGTAAGGGGTCTTTACGAGCAGTACTTC. Amino acids: CASSPGLVRGLYEQYF.

The rearrangement links TRBV20-1 to TRBJ2-1, with D maybe TRBD1 (5 bases). Trimming stripped 6 bases from V and 7 bases from J, with 19 bases between. Germline assignment: CDR1 DFQATT and CDR2 SNEGSKA (reference sequence). The CDR3 sequence is 14 residues long. For the CDR3, the DNA is TGCAGTGCGCCAGGGAAAGGGCTTTGGAATGAGCAGTTCTTC. Its protein is CSAPGKGLWNEQFF.

This clonotype was seen a few times. The V gene is TRBV6-1, the J gene TRBJ2-7; D possibly uses TRBD1 or TRBD2 (5 bases each). Germline-derived CDR1 and CDR2 are MNHNS and SASEGT. This CDR3 region has 14 residues. V dropped 1 base and J dropped 2 bases, with 9 bases sitting between them. The CDR3 DNA follows: TGTGCCAGCAGTGAAGGGGACCTCACCTACGAGCAGTACTTC. Its translation: CASSEGDLTYEQYF.

This clonotype has only a few counts. This chain connects TRBV7-9 to TRBJ1-1; D is uncertain. V was shortened by 2 bases and J by 1 base, with 14 bases between the two germline ends. Looked up from germline, CDR1 is SEHNR and CDR2 is FQNEAQ (reference sequence). The CDR3 runs to 16 residues. CDR3 protein: CASSLTNLGQNTEAFF. CDR3 DNA sequence: TGTGCCAGCAGCTTAACAAACCTGGGTCAGAACACTGAAGCTTTCTTT.

This clonotype was observed a handful of times. The chain combines TRBV20-1 with TRBJ1-5; TRBD1 might be the D (5 bases). CDR1 is DFQATT and CDR2 is SNEGSKA in the germline V gene (reference sequence). V was pared by 1 base and J by 5 bases, with 15 bases between. The CDR3 extends over 15 amino acids. The CDR3 nucleotides read TGCAGTGCTAGAGGAGGGGTCAGGGACGATCAGCCCCAGCATTTT. Residues: CSARGGVRDDQPQHF.

This clonotype was counted a few times. The chain is built from TRBV11-2 and TRBJ2-5, with D perhaps TRBD1 or TRBD2 (5 bases each). The germline V gene has CDR1 SGHAT and CDR2 FQNNGV. The CDR3 spans 15 residues. Trimming shortened V by 5 bases and J by 2 bases, and 15 bases separated the two germline ends. DNA of the CDR3: TGTGCCAGCAGCGACGGGGCACATTCACAAGAGACCCAGTACTTC. Protein sequence: CASSDGAHSQETQYF.

This sequence joins TRBV6-1 and TRBJ2-1; 15 bases align to TRBD2. V was clipped by 8 bases and J by 0 bases; unmatched bases: 5. From germline, CDR1 is MNHNS and CDR2 SASEGT. The CDR3 totals 17 residues. The CDR3 DNA follows: TGTGCCAGCCGCGGACTAGCGGGGGGGAGCTCCTACAATGAGCAGTTCTTC. It codes for CASRGLAGGSSYNEQFF.

The chain joins TRBV20-1 to TRBJ1-5; D possibly corresponds to TRBD1 (5 bases). CDR1 is DFQATT, CDR2 SNEGSKA, per germline (reference sequence). V shed 5 bases and J shed 4 bases, with 15 bases lying between them. The CDR3 is made up of 14 amino acids. The DNA of the CDR3 is TGCAGTGCTCCCCGGGGACGGGAAAATCAGCCCCAGCATTTT. Its protein is CSAPRGRENQPQHF.

The table lists this clonotype with a few counts. CDR3 loop: CASSLGGAAYEQYF. CDR3 DNA sequence: TGTGCCAGCAGTTTAGGGGGGGCAGCCTACGAGCAGTACTTC. The V and J genes are TRBV27 and TRBJ2-7; D perhaps matches TRBD2 (7 bases). The CDR3 contains 14 residues. Germline V gene lookup returns CDR1 MNHEY and CDR2 SMNVEV (reference sequence). V lost 2 bases and J lost 2, with 10 bases in between.

The chain carries TRBV20-1 and TRBJ2-7, with 7 bases identical to TRBD1. CDR1 and CDR2 (germline): DFQATT, SNEGSKA (reference sequence). With 6 bases clipped from V and 0 bases from J, the junction kept 5 bases outside the gene matches. The CDR3 extends over 13 amino acids. CDR3 loop: CSAPDRNSYEQYF. The CDR3 region has the DNA TGCAGTGCCCCGGACAGGAACTCCTACGAGCAGTACTTC.

This chain joins TRBV20-1 and TRBJ2-1; D is possibly TRBD1 or TRBD2 (5 bases each). The CDR3 runs 13 residues. Germline V gene data show CDR1 as DFQATT and CDR2 as SNEGSKA (reference sequence). V gave up 2 bases and J gave up 6 bases, with 11 bases separating them. The CDR3 is CSARIGARNEQFF. CDR3 coding DNA: TGCAGTGCTAGAATCGGGGCTCGCAATGAGCAGTTCTTC.